These 25 T cell receptor beta chains originate from one sample sequenced in a study of blood T cell repertoires in COVID-19. Clones were read by immunoSEQ multiplex PCR, and TCRdb kept only the in-frame ones, dropping some. The table has under 450,000 clones, approximately 88% seen once. Sequencing input: peripheral blood. The receptors were gathered from a woman between 45 and 60 years old with COVID-19, enrolled during active disease.

The chain carries TRBV29-1 and TRBJ1-4, with 9 bases fitting TRBD1. V gave up 7 bases and J gave up 12 bases; unmatched junction bases: 6. This CDR3 is built from 11 residues. The germline gives CDR1 SQVTM, CDR2 ANQGSEA. The CDR3 DNA sequence: TGCAGCGCCGAAGGGGACAGGGAACTGTTTTTT. Amino acids: CSAEGDRELFF. Variable domain in full (rest from reference TRBV29-1 and TRBJ1-4): SAVISQKPSRDICQRGTSLTIQCQVDSQVTMMFWYRQQPGQSLTLIATANQGSEATYESGFVIDKFPISRPNLTFSTLTVSNMSPEDSSIYLCSAEGDRELFFGSGTQLSVL.

The rearrangement links TRBV6-5 to TRBJ1-2; 8 nucleotides agree with TRBD1. With V trimmed by 5 bases and J by 5 bases, 7 bases remained unmatched. The CDR3 is 14 residues long. Germline assignment: CDR1 MNHEY and CDR2 SVGAGI. The CDR3, as DNA: TGTGCCAGCAGTCGCGACAGGGGAATGTATGGCTACACCTTC. Translating it yields CASSRDRGMYGYTF.

A note on this clone: The junction differs from germline at one of its ends, possibly a read error. The rearrangement joins TRBV5-1 to TRBJ1-3, with D tentatively TRBD1 (5 bases). The germline CDR1 and CDR2 sequences are SGHRS and YFSETQ. This CDR3 has 12 residues. For the CDR3, the DNA is TGCGCCAGCACGGGCTCCACTGGGACTTGGTTTTTT. Translating gives CASTGSTGTWFF.

The genes are TRBV5-1 and TRBJ2-2; a possible D gene is TRBD1 (5 bases). The germline gives CDR1 SGHRS, CDR2 YFSETQ. This CDR3 has 16 amino acids. V was trimmed by 1 base and J by 3 bases, leaving 13 bases between them. The CDR3 DNA reads TGCGCCAGCAGCTTGCGAACCTCCAGGGACACCGGGGAGCTGTTTTTT. Its translation is CASSLRTSRDTGELFF.

V is TRBV5-1 and J is TRBJ1-2, with 12 bases matching TRBD1. The V segment lost 3 bases and the J segment 8 bases; nucleotides outside the gene matches: 5. There are 14 residues in the CDR3. Germline V gene lookup returns CDR1 SGHRS and CDR2 YFSETQ. Written as DNA, the CDR3 is TGCGCCAGCAGCTCCGGGACAGGGGGCGACGGCTACACCTTC. Translating gives CASSSGTGGDGYTF. Using reference TRBV5-1 and TRBJ1-2 for the parts outside the CDR3, the full variable domain is KAGVTQTPRYLIKTRGQQVTLSCSPISGHRSVSWYQQTPGQGLQFLFEYFSETQRNKGNFPGRFSGRQFSNSRSEMNVSTLELGDSALYLCASSSGTGGDGYTFGSGTRLTVV.

This clone was observed a single time. The V and J genes are TRBV5-1 and TRBJ1-1, with 7 bases aligning to TRBD1. V gave up 3 bases and J gave up 1 base; unmatched junction bases: 6. Germline lookup yields CDR1 SGHRS and CDR2 YFSETQ. The CDR3 runs 15 residues. CDR3 nucleotides: TGCGCCAGCAGCTGGGGCAGGGGGTCGAACACTGAAGCTTTCTTT. Translation: CASSWGRGSNTEAFF.

The CDR3 DNA reads as TGTGCCATTGGACTAGCGGGGGGGGGTGAGCAGTTCTTC. Its protein product is CAIGLAGGGEQFF. The chain carries TRBV27 and TRBJ2-1; 15 bases match TRBD2. The V gene end was trimmed by 10 bases and the J gene end by 9 bases; junction bases not matched to a gene: 4. Germline CDR1 and CDR2: MNHEY and SMNVEV (reference sequence). The length of the CDR3 is 13 residues.

This clone was observed a single time. V and J are TRBV2 and TRBJ2-1; 13 bases are shared with TRBD2. The length of the CDR3 is 16 residues. The junction had 10 bases not matched to a gene; V was cut back by 5 bases and J by 9 bases. Germline values: CDR1 SNHLY, CDR2 FYNNEI. The CDR3 DNA reads as TGTGCCAGCAGTCTCGCACTAGCGGGGGGGCAAGGTGAGCAGTTCTTC. This codes for CASSLALAGGQGEQFF.

The chain has TRBV3-1 (or the pseudogene TRBV3-2) and TRBJ2-3; maybe TRBD2 (5 bases). Per the germline V gene, CDR1 is LGHDT and CDR2 is YNNKEL (reference sequence). The CDR3 has 15 amino acids. V lost 4 bases and J 1 base, leaving 12 bases between the germline ends. The CDR3 spells CASSPRSSGTDTQYF. CDR3 nucleotide sequence: TGTGCCAGCAGCCCAAGGAGTAGCGGCACAGATACGCAGTATTTT.

The V call is TRBV10-1, the J call TRBJ1-2; D might be TRBD1 (5 bases). CDR1 WNHNN and CDR2 SYGVQD come from the germline V gene (reference sequence). V shed 6 bases and J shed 7 bases, with 39 bases lying between them. The CDR3 runs 21 residues. The CDR3: CASREITVLQGTIGLIGGYTF. CDR3 nucleotide sequence: TGCGCCAGCAGGGAAATTACCGTACTTCAGGGAACTATCGGACTAATTGGTGGCTACACCTTC.

This chain links TRBV7-6 with TRBJ2-2, with D possibly TRBD2 on 5 matching bases. CDR1 and CDR2 from the germline V gene are SGHVS and FNYEAQ. The V gene lost 5 bases and the J gene lost 6 bases, with 19 bases spanning the gap. The CDR3 extends over 16 amino acids. CDR3 amino acids: CASSPLDGKMSGELFF. CDR3 sequence (DNA): TGTGCCAGCAGCCCCTTAGACGGGAAAATGTCCGGGGAGCTGTTTTTT. Using reference TRBV7-6 and TRBJ2-2 for the parts outside the CDR3, the full variable domain is GAGVSQSPRYKVTKRGQDVALRCDPISGHVSLYWYRQALGQGPEFLTYFNYEAQQDKSGLPNDRFSAERPEGSISTLTIQRTEQRDSAMYRCASSPLDGKMSGELFFGEGSRLTVL.

The genes are TRBV28 and TRBJ1-1; perhaps TRBD1 as D (6 bases). In germline, CDR1 is MDHEN, CDR2 SYDVKM. The CDR3 consists of 13 residues. Trimming removed 5 bases from V and 7 bases from J, with 14 bases in between. CDR3 nucleotide sequence: TGTGCCAGCAGTCCCACCGGGACATTTGAAGCTTTCTTT. It codes for CASSPTGTFEAFF.

The chain is built from TRBV11-2 and TRBJ1-2; 7 bases agree with TRBD1. Trimming took 1 base from V and 7 from J; bases not matched to a gene: 6. The CDR3 loop spans 14 amino acids. Germline V gives CDR1 SGHAT, CDR2 FQNNGV. The CDR3 region is CASSLGTGEVGYTF. Written as DNA, the CDR3 is TGTGCCAGCAGCTTAGGTACAGGGGAGGTTGGCTACACCTTC.

V is TRBV4-1 and J is TRBJ2-2; a possible D gene is TRBD1 (5 bases). Per germline, CDR1 MGHRA and CDR2 YSYEKL. V was trimmed by 0 bases and J by 6 bases, leaving 14 bases between them. The CDR3 is 16 amino acids. The CDR3 coding sequence is TGCGCCAGCAGCCAAGATCGATCCAGGGCGGCCGGGGAGCTGTTTTTT. Protein: CASSQDRSRAAGELFF.

The genes are TRBV11-2 and TRBJ1-2, with D possibly being TRBD1 (6 bases). The V end lost 4 bases, the J end lost 5 bases, and 26 bases lay between the germline ends. CDR1 and CDR2 from the germline V gene are SGHAT and FQNNGV. This CDR3 comprises 18 residues. CDR3 loop: CASSSSRFSGQTLYGYTF. The CDR3 DNA reads TGTGCCAGCAGCTCATCACGCTTCTCGGGACAAACCCTTTATGGCTACACCTTC.

Points on this clone: One end of the junction is discordant with germline, which a read error may explain. The rearrangement joins TRBV14 to TRBJ2-1, with 7 bases aligning to TRBD2. Germline V CDR1 and CDR2: SGHDN, FVKESK. This CDR3 contains 13 residues. The CDR3 DNA reads as TGTGCCAGCAGCCAAGTATACGCGGGGGATGCGATCTTC. It codes for CASSQVYAGDAIF.

The chain employs TRBV10-3 and TRBJ1-2; 12 bases map to TRBD1. From germline, CDR1 is ENHRY and CDR2 SYGVKD. Trimming cost V 4 bases and J 5 bases; bases outside gene matches: 5. The length of the CDR3 is 15 residues. CDR3 sequence (DNA): TGTGCCATCAGTGGCCGGGACAGGGGGCAATATGGCTACACCTTC. Its protein product is CAISGRDRGQYGYTF.

The rearrangement uses TRBV6-5 and TRBJ1-1, with D tentatively TRBD1 (5 bases). The CDR3 extends over 15 amino acids. The germline CDR1 and CDR2 sequences are MNHEY and SVGAGI. The V gene lost 8 bases and the J gene lost 8 bases, with 24 bases spanning the gap. CDR3 nucleotides: TGTGCCAGCTTCCTCCCTGGGGGAGGGGCAAACGAAGCTTTCTTT. As protein: CASFLPGGGANEAFF.

V is TRBV27 and J is TRBJ1-2, with D hard to call. The V gene lost 4 bases and the J gene lost 2 bases, with 11 bases spanning the gap. The CDR3 spans 14 residues. CDR1 MNHEY and CDR2 SMNVEV come from the germline V gene (reference sequence). As DNA, the CDR3 is TGTGCCAGCAGTTCCCCGCGGCGGAACTATGGCTACACCTTC. The encoded protein is CASSSPRRNYGYTF.

This clone was found a few times. The rearrangement uses TRBV3-1 (or the pseudogene TRBV3-2) and TRBJ2-7; 9 positions agree with TRBD1. This CDR3 spans 14 amino acids. Germline loops: CDR1 LGHDT, CDR2 YNNKEL (reference sequence). V lost 4 bases to trimming and J lost 5 bases; unmatched junction nucleotides: 6. The CDR3 loop is CASSLQGTGNEQYF. DNA for the CDR3: TGTGCCAGCAGCCTCCAGGGGACAGGGAACGAGCAGTACTTC.

J is TRBJ1-6 and V is TRBV5-6; D not resolved. The CDR3 consists of 16 residues. The V gene lost 0 bases and the J gene lost 6 bases, with 13 bases spanning the gap. Looked up from germline, CDR1 is SGHDT and CDR2 is YYEEEE. The CDR3 loop is CASSLAGYGRNSPLHF. CDR3 in DNA: TGTGCCAGCAGCTTGGCGGGATACGGCCGTAATTCACCCCTCCACTTT.

V and J are TRBV5-1 and TRBJ2-7; 10 nucleotides line up with TRBD1. The V gene's germline CDR1 is SGHRS and CDR2 YFSETQ. The CDR3 runs to 17 residues. Unmatched junction bases numbered 11, after V lost 0 bases and J lost 5 bases. CDR3 sequence: CASSLEVVWDRGNEQYF. CDR3 nucleotide sequence: TGCGCCAGCAGCTTGGAAGTTGTTTGGGACAGGGGAAACGAGCAGTACTTC.

This clone came up once. This chain uses TRBV4-2 with TRBJ2-7, with D tentatively TRBD1 (5 bases). The V gene's germline CDR1 is LGHNA and CDR2 YNFKEQ. CDR3 length equals 13 residues. V lost 0 bases and J 5 bases, leaving 8 bases between the germline ends. The CDR3 sequence is CASSQEAGNEQYF. The CDR3 region has the DNA TGTGCCAGCAGCCAAGAAGCAGGGAACGAGCAGTACTTC.

This clone was counted ten times or more. This chain connects TRBV9 to TRBJ2-3, with a weak D call TRBD1 (6 bases). CDR1 is SGDLS, CDR2 YYNGEE, per germline. CDR3 length: 13 residues. V was clipped by 0 bases and J by 4 bases, with 6 bases between them. CDR3 region: CASSVGTADTQYF. Here the CDR3 DNA reads TGTGCCAGCAGCGTAGGGACAGCAGATACGCAGTATTTT.

The J gene is TRBJ1-1, the V gene TRBV3-1 (or the pseudogene TRBV3-2), with D uncertain. Deletions cut 0 bases from V and 4 bases from J, with 12 bases between. Germline V gene data show CDR1 as LGHDT and CDR2 as YNNKEL (reference sequence). The CDR3 loop spans 15 amino acids. CDR3: CASSQDIAGFTEAFF. Written as DNA, the CDR3 is TGTGCCAGCAGCCAAGATATTGCGGGGTTCACTGAAGCTTTCTTT.